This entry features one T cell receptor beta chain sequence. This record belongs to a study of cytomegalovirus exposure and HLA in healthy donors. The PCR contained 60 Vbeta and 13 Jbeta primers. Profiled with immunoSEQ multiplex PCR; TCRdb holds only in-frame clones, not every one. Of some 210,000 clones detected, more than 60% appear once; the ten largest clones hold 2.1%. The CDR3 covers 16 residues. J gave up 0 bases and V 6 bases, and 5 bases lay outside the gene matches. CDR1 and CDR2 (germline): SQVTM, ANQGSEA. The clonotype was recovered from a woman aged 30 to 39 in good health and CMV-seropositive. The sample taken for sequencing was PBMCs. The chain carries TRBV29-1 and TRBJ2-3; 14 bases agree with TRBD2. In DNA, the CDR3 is TGCAGCGTGAGGGGACTAGCGGGAGATAGCACAGATACGCAGTATTTT. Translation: CSVRGLAGDSTDTQYF.